These T cell receptor beta chains were read from a single sample in a study of response to subunit inactivated influenza vaccine. TCRdb itself ran the RT-PCR reads through MiXCR, one entry per CDR3 protein. The table lists about 800,000 distinct CDR3 sequences, 21% of them singletons. The sample was PBMCs from blood, taken about 5 days after vaccination. The receptors stem from a middle-aged man who received an inactivated influenza vaccine. Both conserved end residues are part of each CDR3. Each record gives: J gene, V gene, clone size, D gene, CDR3 DNA, CDR3 protein. D genes are given only for firm matches. Rows may omit the clone size; those that give it use once, few, many or a size class.

J gene: TRBJ2-5
V gene: TRBV18
clone size: .
D gene: .
CDR3 DNA: TGTGCCAGCTCACCGATCCCTCAAGAGACCCAGTACTTC
CDR3 protein: CASSPIPQETQYF

J gene: TRBJ1-6
V gene: TRBV30
clone size: few
D gene: .
CDR3 DNA: TGTGCCTGGAGTGAAAGCACCAACTCACCCCTCCACTTT
CDR3 protein: CAWSESTNSPLHF

J gene: TRBJ2-2
V gene: TRBV10-3
clone size: many
D gene: .
CDR3 DNA: TGTGCCATCAGTCTGGGGCGGAACACCGGGGAGCTGTTTTTT
CDR3 protein: CAISLGRNTGELFF

J gene: TRBJ2-5
V gene: TRBV4-1
clone size: .
D gene: .
CDR3 DNA: TGCGCCAGCAGCCAAGATTCCGGGGGCTGGGAGACCCAGTACTTC
CDR3 protein: CASSQDSGGWETQYF

J gene: TRBJ2-7
V gene: TRBV29-1
clone size: .
D gene: .
CDR3 DNA: TGCAGCGTTGAAGAGTTTGGAACCTACGAGCAGTACTTC
CDR3 protein: CSVEEFGTYEQYF

J gene: TRBJ1-1
V gene: TRBV12-3/TRBV12-4
clone size: few
D gene: .
CDR3 DNA: TGTGCCAGCAGCGAAACCTATTATGAAGCTTTCTTT
CDR3 protein: CASSETYYEAFF

J gene: TRBJ1-1
V gene: TRBV20-1
clone size: .
D gene: TRBD1
CDR3 DNA: TGCAGTGCTAGATGGACAGGCCATAACACTGAAGCTTTCTTT
CDR3 protein: CSARWTGHNTEAFF

J gene: TRBJ2-5
V gene: TRBV7-2
clone size: .
D gene: TRBD2
CDR3 DNA: TGTGCCAGCAGCACATATCGGGGGGAGGAGACCCAGTACTTC
CDR3 protein: CASSTYRGEETQYF

J gene: TRBJ2-1
V gene: TRBV12-5
clone size: few
D gene: TRBD1
CDR3 DNA: TGTGCTAGTGGTTTGTACGACAGGGGGCATGAGCAGTTCTTC
CDR3 protein: CASGLYDRGHEQFF

J gene: TRBJ1-1
V gene: TRBV7-2
clone size: once
D gene: .
CDR3 DNA: TGTGCCAGCAGCTTAGGGGGGGGTGGAGGGATGAACACTGAAGCTTTCTTT
CDR3 protein: CASSLGGGGGMNTEAFF

J gene: TRBJ2-7
V gene: TRBV5-4
clone size: .
D gene: TRBD2
CDR3 DNA: TGTGCCAGCAGCTTAATAGCGGGGGGGCCTTCTGAGCAGTACTTC
CDR3 protein: CASSLIAGGPSEQYF

J gene: TRBJ2-3
V gene: TRBV25-1
clone size: .
D gene: TRBD2
CDR3 DNA: TGTGCCAGCAACGGGGGGACAGATACGCAGTATTTT
CDR3 protein: CASNGGTDTQYF

J gene: TRBJ1-4
V gene: TRBV4-2
clone size: .
D gene: .
CDR3 DNA: TGTGCCAGCAGCCCTCATAGGTCCCGGGGACCCCTCGACGGAGCTGTTAATGAAAAACTGTTTTTT
CDR3 protein: CASSPHRSRGPLDGAVNEKLFF

J gene: TRBJ2-7
V gene: TRBV10-3
clone size: many
D gene: .
CDR3 DNA: TGTGCCATCAGTGACCATAGCCGGGACACTTCCTACGAGCAGTACTTC
CDR3 protein: CAISDHSRDTSYEQYF

J gene: TRBJ2-2
V gene: TRBV6-1
clone size: few
D gene: .
CDR3 DNA: TGTGCCAGCAGTGAGGGAGGATACGGCACCGGGGAGCTGTTTTTT
CDR3 protein: CASSEGGYGTGELFF

J gene: TRBJ2-1
V gene: TRBV7-9
clone size: .
D gene: .
CDR3 DNA: TGTGCCAGCAATCCAGGTACGAGCGACCTCTACAATGAGCAGTTCTTC
CDR3 protein: CASNPGTSDLYNEQFF

J gene: TRBJ2-5
V gene: TRBV12-5
clone size: few
D gene: TRBD2
CDR3 DNA: TGTGCTAGTAAGGCTAGCGGGAGCTCGGCCCAGTACTTC
CDR3 protein: CASKASGSSAQYF

J gene: TRBJ2-1
V gene: TRBV29-1
clone size: many
D gene: TRBD1
CDR3 DNA: TGCAGCGTTGAAGATTGGGTCTCAGGGGGCCTCTACAATGAGCAGTTCTTC
CDR3 protein: CSVEDWVSGGLYNEQFF